This TCR beta chain was sequenced in a study of blood T cells in healthy people across ages. Germline V gene data show CDR1 as LNHNV and CDR2 as YYDKDF (reference sequence). V lost 11 bases, J lost 4 bases, and 10 bases lay in between. The CDR3 has 11 residues. This clonotype has more than one count but fewer than ten. A sample-barcoded 5' primer and a J-beta primer mix were used in a second PCR of roughly 6 to 11 cycles. TCRdb used MiXCR to reprocess the 5' RACE reads, holding one entry per CDR3 protein. The table records about 510,000 distinct CDR3 sequences, roughly a quarter of them present only once. These records were also assigned to another study, of T cells of mothers and their children.

The chain employs TRBV15 and TRBJ2-3; D not resolved. The sample was blood. This receptor was identified in a boy younger than 10 in good health. The CDR3 loop is CASSRSDTQYF. The CDR3 DNA reads TGTGCCTCCTCTAGATCAGATACGCAGTATTTT.